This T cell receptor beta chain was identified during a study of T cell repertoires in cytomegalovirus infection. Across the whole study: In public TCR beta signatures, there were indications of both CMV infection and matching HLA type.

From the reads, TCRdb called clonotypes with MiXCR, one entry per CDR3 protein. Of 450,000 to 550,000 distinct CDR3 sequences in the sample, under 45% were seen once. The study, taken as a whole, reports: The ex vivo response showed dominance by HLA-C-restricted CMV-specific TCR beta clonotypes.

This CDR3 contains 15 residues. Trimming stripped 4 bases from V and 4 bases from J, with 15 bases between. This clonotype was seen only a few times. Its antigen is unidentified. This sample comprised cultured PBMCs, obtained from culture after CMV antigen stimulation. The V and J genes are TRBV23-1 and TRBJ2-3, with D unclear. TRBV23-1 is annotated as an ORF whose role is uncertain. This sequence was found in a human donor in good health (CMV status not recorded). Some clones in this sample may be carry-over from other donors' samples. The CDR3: CASSPPLAVSDTQYF. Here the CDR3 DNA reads TGCGCCAGCAGTCCCCCCCTCGCGGTATCAGATACGCAGTATTTT.